The TCR beta chain under discussion was sequenced for a study of STAT3 mutations in large granular lymphocyte leukemia. A word on this clone: Its antigen is not identified.

Sequenced by immunoSEQ multiplex PCR; TCRdb stores in-frame clones only, minus some. The repertoire holds approximately 4,300 clones, with about 49% as singletons. Germline CDR1 reads SEHNR; CDR2 reads FQNEAQ (reference sequence). V was pared by 5 bases and J by 1 base, with 14 bases between. The CDR3 is 15 amino acids. General study results and limits: In about 35% of the 18 patients, new TCR clonotypes emerged after therapy. In T-cell large granular lymphocyte leukemia, about half of patients showed multiple immunodominant subclonotypes. Variable sampling intervals and differing treatment regimens complicated linking therapy response to TCR clonal burden changes.

The sample taken for sequencing was peripheral blood mononuclear cells. The TCR originated in a man between 60 and 75 years old with T-cell large granular lymphocyte leukemia. Some clones in this sample may be carry-over from other donors' samples. This chain links TRBV7-9 with TRBJ1-2; D unresolved. In DNA, the CDR3 is TGTGCCAGCAGCCCCATCGGGCTTCGTAACTATGGCTACACCTTC. Translating it yields CASSPIGLRNYGYTF.